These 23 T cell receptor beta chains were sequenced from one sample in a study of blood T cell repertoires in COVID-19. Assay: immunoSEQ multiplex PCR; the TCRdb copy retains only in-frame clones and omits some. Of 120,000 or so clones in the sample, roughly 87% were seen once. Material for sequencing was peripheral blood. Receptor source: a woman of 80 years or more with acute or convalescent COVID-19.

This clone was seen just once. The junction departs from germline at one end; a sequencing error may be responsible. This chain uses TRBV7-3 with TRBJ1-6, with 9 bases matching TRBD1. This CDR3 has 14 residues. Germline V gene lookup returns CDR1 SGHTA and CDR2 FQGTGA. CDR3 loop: CASSLTGGAAPLHF. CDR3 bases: TGTGCCAGCAGCCTAACAGGGGGCGCGGCACCCCTCCACTTT.

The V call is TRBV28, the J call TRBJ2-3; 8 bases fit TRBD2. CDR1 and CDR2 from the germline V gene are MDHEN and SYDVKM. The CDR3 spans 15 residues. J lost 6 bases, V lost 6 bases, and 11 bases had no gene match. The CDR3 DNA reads TGTGCCAGCAGCACGAGCGGGGGCTTCCTCGATACGCAGTATTTT. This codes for CASSTSGGFLDTQYF.

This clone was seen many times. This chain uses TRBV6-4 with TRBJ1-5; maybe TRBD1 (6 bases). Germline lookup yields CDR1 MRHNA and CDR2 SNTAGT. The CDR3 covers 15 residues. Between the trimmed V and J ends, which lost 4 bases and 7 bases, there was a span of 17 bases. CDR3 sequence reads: CASSVLGGAEQPQHF. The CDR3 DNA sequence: TGTGCCAGCAGTGTTCTGGGGGGGGCGGAACAGCCCCAGCATTTT.

In DNA, the CDR3 is TGTGCCAGCAGTGCTAATTCCGGGACACGGAATAATTCACCCCTCCACTTT. Amino acid sequence: CASSANSGTRNNSPLHF. The chain combines TRBV6-2 or TRBV6-3 with TRBJ1-6, with a tentative D call TRBD1 (6 bases). Trimming removed 5 bases from V and 5 bases from J, with 19 bases in between. The CDR3 spans 17 residues. The germline V gene encodes CDR1 MNHEY and CDR2 SVGEGT.

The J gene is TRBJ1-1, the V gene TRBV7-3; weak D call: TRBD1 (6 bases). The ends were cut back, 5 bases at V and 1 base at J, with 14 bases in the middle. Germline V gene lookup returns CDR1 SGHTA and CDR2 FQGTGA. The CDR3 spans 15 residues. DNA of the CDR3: TGTGCCAGCAGCCTGGACAGCATCAGGAACACTGAAGCTTTCTTT. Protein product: CASSLDSIRNTEAFF.

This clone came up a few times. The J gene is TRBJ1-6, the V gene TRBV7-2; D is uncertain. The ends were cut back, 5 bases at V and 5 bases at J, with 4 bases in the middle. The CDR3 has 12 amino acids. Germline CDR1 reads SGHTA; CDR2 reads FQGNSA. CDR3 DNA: TGTGCCAGCAGCCTTGATAATTCACCCCTCCACTTT. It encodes CASSLDNSPLHF.

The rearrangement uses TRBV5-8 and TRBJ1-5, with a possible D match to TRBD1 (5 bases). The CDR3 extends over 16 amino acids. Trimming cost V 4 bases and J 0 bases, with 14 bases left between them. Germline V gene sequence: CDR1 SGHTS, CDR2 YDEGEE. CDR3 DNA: TGTGCCAGCAGCGAAGACCCGACAGTTAGCAATCAGCCCCAGCATTTT. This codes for CASSEDPTVSNQPQHF.

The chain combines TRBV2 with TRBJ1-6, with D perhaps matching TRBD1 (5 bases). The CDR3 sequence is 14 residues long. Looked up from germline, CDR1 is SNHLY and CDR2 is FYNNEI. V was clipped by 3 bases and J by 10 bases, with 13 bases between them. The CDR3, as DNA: TGTGCCAGCAGTGAGGCGGGACCCGAGTCACCCCTCCACTTT. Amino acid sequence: CASSEAGPESPLHF.

CDR3 nucleotides: TGTGCCAGCAGCTTGTTCCAGGGCCAGCCCCAGCATTTT. This sequence encodes CASSLFQGQPQHF. This chain joins TRBV5-8 and TRBJ1-5; perhaps TRBD1 as D (5 bases). Trimming left V 1 base short and J 7 bases short, with 9 bases between. Germline V gives CDR1 SGHTS, CDR2 YDEGEE. This CDR3 region has 13 residues.

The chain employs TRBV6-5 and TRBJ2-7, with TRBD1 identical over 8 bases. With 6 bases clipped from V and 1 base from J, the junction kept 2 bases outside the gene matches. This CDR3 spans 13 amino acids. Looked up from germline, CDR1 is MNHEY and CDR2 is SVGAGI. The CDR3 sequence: CASRRTGSYEQYV. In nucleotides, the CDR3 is TGTGCCAGCAGACGGACAGGGTCCTACGAGCAGTACGTC.

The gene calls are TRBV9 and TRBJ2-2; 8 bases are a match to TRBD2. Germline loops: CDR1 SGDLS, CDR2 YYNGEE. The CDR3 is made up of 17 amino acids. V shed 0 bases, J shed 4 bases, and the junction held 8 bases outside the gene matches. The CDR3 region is CASSVGPTGGSTGELFF. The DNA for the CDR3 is TGTGCCAGCAGCGTAGGGCCCACGGGAGGGAGCACCGGGGAGCTGTTTTTT.

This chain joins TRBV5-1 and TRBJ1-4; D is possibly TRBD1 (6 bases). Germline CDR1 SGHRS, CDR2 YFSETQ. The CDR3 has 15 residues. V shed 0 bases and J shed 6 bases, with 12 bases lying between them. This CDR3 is CASSLAGGPYEKLFF. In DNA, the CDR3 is TGCGCCAGCAGCTTGGCCGGGGGGCCTTATGAAAAACTGTTTTTT.

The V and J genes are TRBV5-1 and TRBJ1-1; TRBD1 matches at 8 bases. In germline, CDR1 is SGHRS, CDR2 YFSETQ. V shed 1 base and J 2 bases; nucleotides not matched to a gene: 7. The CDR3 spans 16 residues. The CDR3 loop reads CASSLYTGGVNTEAFF. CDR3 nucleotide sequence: TGCGCCAGCAGCTTGTACACAGGGGGTGTAAACACTGAAGCTTTCTTT.

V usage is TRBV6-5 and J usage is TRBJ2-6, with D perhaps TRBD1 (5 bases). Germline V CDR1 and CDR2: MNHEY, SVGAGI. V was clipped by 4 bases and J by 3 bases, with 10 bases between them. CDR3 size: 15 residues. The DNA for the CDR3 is TGTGCCAGCAGTTCGAAAGGGGATGGGGCCAACGTCCTGACTTTC. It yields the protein CASSSKGDGANVLTF.

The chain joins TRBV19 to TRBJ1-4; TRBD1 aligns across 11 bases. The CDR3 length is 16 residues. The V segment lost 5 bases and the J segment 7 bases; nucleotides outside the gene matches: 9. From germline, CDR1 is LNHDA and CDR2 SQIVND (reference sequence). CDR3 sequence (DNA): TGTGCCAGTAGTGCTCCGGGACAGGGGGTATTTGAAAAACTGTTTTTT. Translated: CASSAPGQGVFEKLFF.

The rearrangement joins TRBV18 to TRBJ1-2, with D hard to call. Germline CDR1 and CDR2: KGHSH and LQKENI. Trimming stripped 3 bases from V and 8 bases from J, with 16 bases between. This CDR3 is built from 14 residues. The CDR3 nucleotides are TGTGCCAGCTCACCCCTCGGGAGGCCTCAAGGCTACACCTTC. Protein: CASSPLGRPQGYTF.

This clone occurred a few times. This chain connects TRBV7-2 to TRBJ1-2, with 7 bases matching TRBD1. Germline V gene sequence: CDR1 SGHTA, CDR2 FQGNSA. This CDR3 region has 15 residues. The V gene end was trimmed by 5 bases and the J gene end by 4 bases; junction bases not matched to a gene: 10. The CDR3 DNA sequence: TGTGCCAGCAGCCTTTCAGGGGGGCTGCCCTATGGCTACACCTTC. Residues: CASSLSGGLPYGYTF.

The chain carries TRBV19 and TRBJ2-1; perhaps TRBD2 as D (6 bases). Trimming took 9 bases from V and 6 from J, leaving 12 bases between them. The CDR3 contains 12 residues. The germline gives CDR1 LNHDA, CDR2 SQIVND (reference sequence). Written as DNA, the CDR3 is TGTGCCAGCGATACTAGCTCCAATGAGCAGTTCTTC. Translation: CASDTSSNEQFF.

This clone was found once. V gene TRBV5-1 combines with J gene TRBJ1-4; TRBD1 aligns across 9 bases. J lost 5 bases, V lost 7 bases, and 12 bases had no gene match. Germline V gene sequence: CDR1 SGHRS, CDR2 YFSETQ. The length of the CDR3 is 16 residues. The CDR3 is CASGSSPGTGNEKLFF. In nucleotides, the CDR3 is TGCGCCAGCGGTTCGAGTCCCGGGACAGGGAATGAAAAACTGTTTTTT. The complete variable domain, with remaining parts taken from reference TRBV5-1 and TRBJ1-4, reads KAGVTQTPRYLIKTRGQQVTLSCSPISGHRSVSWYQQTPGQGLQFLFEYFSETQRNKGNFPGRFSGRQFSNSRSEMNVSTLELGDSALYLCASGSSPGTGNEKLFFGSGTQLSVL.

In DNA, the CDR3 is TGTGCCATCAGTGAGCCCAGCGGGGGGGCGTCCCAAGAGACCCAGTACTTC. Translated: CAISEPSGGASQETQYF. The V call is TRBV10-3, the J call TRBJ2-5, with 10 bases aligning to TRBD2. Germline V lookup: CDR1 ENHRY, CDR2 SYGVKD. V lost 2 bases to trimming and J lost 1 base; unmatched junction nucleotides: 7. The CDR3 totals 17 residues.

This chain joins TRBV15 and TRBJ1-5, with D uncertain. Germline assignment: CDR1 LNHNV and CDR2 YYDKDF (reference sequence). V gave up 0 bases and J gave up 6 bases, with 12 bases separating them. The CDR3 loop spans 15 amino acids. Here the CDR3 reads CATSRDPQGGQPQHF. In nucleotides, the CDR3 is TGTGCCACCAGCAGAGATCCCCAAGGAGGTCAGCCCCAGCATTTT. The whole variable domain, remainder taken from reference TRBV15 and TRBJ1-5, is DAMVIQNPRYQVTQFGKPVTLSCSQTLNHNVMYWYQQKSSQAPKLLFHYYDKDFNNEADTPDNFQSRRPNTSFCFLDIRSPGLGDTAMYLCATSRDPQGGQPQHFGDGTRLSIL.

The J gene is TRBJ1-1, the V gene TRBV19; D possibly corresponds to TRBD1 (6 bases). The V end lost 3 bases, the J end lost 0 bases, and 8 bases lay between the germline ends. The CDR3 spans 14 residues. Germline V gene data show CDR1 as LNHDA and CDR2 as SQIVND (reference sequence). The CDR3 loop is CASSIGGMNTEAFF. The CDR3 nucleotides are TGTGCCAGTAGTATTGGGGGCATGAACACTGAAGCTTTCTTT.

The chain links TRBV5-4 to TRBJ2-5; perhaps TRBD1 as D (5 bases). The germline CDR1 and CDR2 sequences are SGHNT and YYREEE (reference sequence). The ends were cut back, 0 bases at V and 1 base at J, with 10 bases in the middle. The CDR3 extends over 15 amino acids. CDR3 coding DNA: TGTGCCAGCAGCTTGGATGGGGCGTCCCAAGAGACCCAGTACTTC. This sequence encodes CASSLDGASQETQYF.